This T cell receptor (beta chain) was recovered during a study of human T cells and chemical hapten exposure. Study results and limitations: TCRs at a frequency above 1 in 1000 stayed unchanged with DPC sensitization.

As to this clonotype: What it binds is unknown.

Sample time point: patch test 3, about 24 weeks after DPC sensitization. Treatment meaning: therapeutic diphenylcyclopropenone sensitization with weekly scalp DPC. TCRdb re-called the RACE reads with MiXCR, one entry per CDR3 protein. The sample includes about 120,000 distinct CDR3 sequences, about 11% of them seen just once. The receptor's source is a woman aged 45 to 65 with alopecia areata. Some clones in this sample may be carry-over from other donors' samples. The sample was whole blood, taken in connection with sensitization to the hapten diphenylcyclopropenone (DPC).

The CDR3 DNA sequence: TGTGCCAGCAGTTATGGACAGGGCTACGAGCAGTACTTC. Translation: CASSYGQGYEQYF. J is TRBJ2-7 and V is TRBV12-3 or TRBV12-4; 8 bases are shared with TRBD1. The V and J ends lost 4 bases and 3 bases, in that order; junction bases with no gene match: 2. The CDR3 length is 13 residues.